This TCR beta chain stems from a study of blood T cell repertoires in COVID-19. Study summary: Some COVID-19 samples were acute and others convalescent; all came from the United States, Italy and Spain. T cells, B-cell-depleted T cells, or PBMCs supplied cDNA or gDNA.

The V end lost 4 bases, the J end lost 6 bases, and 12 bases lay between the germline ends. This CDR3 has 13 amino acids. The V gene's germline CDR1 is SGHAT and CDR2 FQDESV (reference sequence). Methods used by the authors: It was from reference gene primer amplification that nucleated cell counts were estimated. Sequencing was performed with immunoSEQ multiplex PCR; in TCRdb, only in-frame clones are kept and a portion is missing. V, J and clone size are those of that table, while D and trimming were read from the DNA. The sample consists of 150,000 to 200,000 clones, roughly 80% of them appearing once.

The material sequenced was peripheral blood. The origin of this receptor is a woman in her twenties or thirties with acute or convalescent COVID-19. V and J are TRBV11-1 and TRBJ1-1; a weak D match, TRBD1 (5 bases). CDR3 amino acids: CASSWGGASEAFF. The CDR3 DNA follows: TGTGCCAGCAGCTGGGGAGGGGCGTCTGAAGCTTTCTTT.